This T cell receptor (beta chain) was identified during a study of T cell repertoires in cytomegalovirus infection. Study as a whole: An indication of both CMV infection and matching HLA type came from public TCR beta signatures.

TCRdb re-analysed the reads in MiXCR, keeping a single row per CDR3 protein. Here the sample spans approximately 910,000 distinct CDR3 sequences, less than 40% being singletons. Looked up from germline, CDR1 is WSHSY and CDR2 is SAAADI. The V and J ends lost 6 bases and 2 bases, in that order; junction bases with no gene match: 6. This CDR3 is built from 16 residues. Study findings and constraints: CMV carriers with the relevant HLA were identified by cumulative public TCR beta family frequency. Within the response measured ex vivo, HLA-C-restricted CMV-specific TCR beta clonotypes were dominant.

Comment on this clonotype: Antigen: not known.

The sequence derives from a human donor in good health (CMV status not recorded). Some clones in this sample may be carry-over from other donors' samples. The input for sequencing was cultured CD8+ T cells from PBMCs, taken from culture after CMV antigen stimulation. This chain joins TRBV10-2 and TRBJ2-5; TRBD2 aligns across 13 bases. CDR3 region: CASRKTSGGRQETQYF. The CDR3 region has the DNA TGCGCCAGCAGGAAGACTAGCGGGGGGAGGCAAGAGACCCAGTACTTC.